The 17 T cell receptor beta chains listed next were all sequenced from one sample in a study of PD-L1 blockade in urothelial cancer. Using immunoSEQ multiplex PCR, the repertoire was profiled, and TCRdb retains in-frame clones only, with some absent. Among about 63,000 clones listed, roughly 81% were seen once. Time point in this sample: pretreatment peripheral blood. The sequencing here drew on PBMCs, taken around atezolizumab (anti-PD-L1) treatment. The receptors were gathered from a man between 70 and 80 years old with urothelial cancer.

The V gene is TRBV5-1, the J gene TRBJ2-7, with TRBD1 matching 10 bases. J gave up 6 bases and V 4 bases, and 10 bases lay outside the gene matches. The CDR3 totals 15 residues. Germline V gene data show CDR1 as SGHRS and CDR2 as YFSETQ. CDR3 sequence reads: CASSPGQGDSGEQYF. As DNA, the CDR3 is TGCGCCAGCAGCCCAGGACAGGGGGATTCTGGCGAGCAGTACTTC.

The rearrangement uses TRBV6-6 and TRBJ2-4, with 11 bases matching TRBD2. The CDR3 contains 16 residues. J gave up 9 bases and V 6 bases, and 13 bases lay outside the gene matches. Per germline, CDR1 MNHNY and CDR2 SVGAGI (reference sequence). The CDR3 loop reads CASRSISGRAMGIQYF. CDR3 in DNA: TGTGCCAGCAGATCCATTAGCGGGAGGGCCATGGGCATTCAGTACTTC.

The chain carries TRBV6-5 and TRBJ2-2, with D possibly TRBD1 on 8 matching bases. Germline assignment: CDR1 MNHEY and CDR2 SVGAGI. Trimming stripped 7 bases from V and 6 bases from J, with 12 bases between. The CDR3 length is 13 residues. CDR3: CASNRGGSGELFF. The CDR3 nucleotides read TGTGCCAGCAACAGGGGGGGATCCGGGGAGCTGTTTTTT.

The chain recombines TRBV7-2 with TRBJ2-1, with a possible D match to TRBD2 (6 bases). Trimming took off 3 bases at V and 3 bases at J, with 12 bases between the two ends. The CDR3 totals 15 residues. Looked up from germline, CDR1 is SGHTA and CDR2 is FQGNSA. The CDR3, as DNA: TGTGCCAGCAGCTTGGCTAGCGCCGTCTACAATGAGCAGTTCTTC. The encoded protein is CASSLASAVYNEQFF.

The genes are TRBV7-9 and TRBJ2-3; 11 bases agree with TRBD2. Germline lookup yields CDR1 SEHNR and CDR2 FQNEAQ (reference sequence). CDR3 size: 15 residues. J gave up 4 bases and V 5 bases, and 5 bases lay outside the gene matches. The CDR3 nucleotides are TGTGCCAGCAGCGAATCTAGCGGGGGGCCAGATACGCAGTATTTT. Translation: CASSESSGGPDTQYF.

The rearrangement links TRBV4-1 to TRBJ2-1; TRBD2 aligns across 8 bases. Germline CDR1 reads MGHRA; CDR2 reads YSYEKL. The ends lost 0 bases at V and 6 bases at J; junction bases unmatched: 10. The CDR3 is 17 residues long. The CDR3 is CASSQDRGLAGTNEQFF. In nucleotides, the CDR3 is TGCGCCAGCAGCCAAGATCGAGGGCTAGCGGGCACCAATGAGCAGTTCTTC.

This sequence joins TRBV6-1 and TRBJ1-6; 7 bases are a match to TRBD1. The V gene's germline CDR1 is MNHNS and CDR2 SASEGT. The J segment lost 6 bases and the V segment lost 3 bases, leaving 8 bases of the junction unmatched. This CDR3 has 16 residues. CDR3 sequence reads: CASSDRQGWRNSPLHF. The CDR3 DNA follows: TGTGCCAGCAGTGACAGACAGGGTTGGCGTAATTCACCCCTCCACTTT.

This clone was observed a few times. The V call is TRBV6-5, the J call TRBJ2-2; the match to TRBD1 covers 8 bases. The CDR3 is 14 residues long. V lost 6 bases to trimming and J lost 4 bases; unmatched junction nucleotides: 4. Germline V gene sequence: CDR1 MNHEY, CDR2 SVGAGI. The CDR3 protein is CASRYRGSTGELFF. In nucleotides, the CDR3 is TGTGCCAGCAGGTACAGGGGGTCCACCGGGGAGCTGTTTTTT.

CDR3 sequence: CASSTTSEGNEKLFF. CDR3 in DNA: TGTGCCAGCAGCACTACATCAGAGGGTAATGAAAAACTGTTTTTT. This chain joins TRBV9 and TRBJ1-4, with no clear D. V was clipped by 4 bases and J by 4 bases, with 14 bases between them. This CDR3 contains 15 residues. In germline, CDR1 is SGDLS, CDR2 YYNGEE. The variable domain in full, with the rest retrieved from reference TRBV9 and TRBJ1-4, is DSGVTQTPKHLITATGQRVTLRCSPRSGDLSVYWYQQSLDQGLQFLIQYYNGEERAKGNILERFSAQQFPDLHSELNLSSLELGDSALYFCASSTTSEGNEKLFFGSGTQLSVL.

V and J are TRBV5-4 and TRBJ2-3; no definite D call. The CDR3 runs 16 residues. V lost 0 bases to trimming and J lost 3 bases, with 14 bases between them. Per the germline V gene, CDR1 is SGHNT and CDR2 is YYREEE (reference sequence). For the CDR3, the DNA is TGTGCCAGCAGCTTGGCCGTGGCGGATGGGACAGATACGCAGTATTTT. Residues: CASSLAVADGTDTQYF.

V usage is TRBV6-5 and J usage is TRBJ2-7; TRBD1 agrees at 7 bases. The germline V gene has CDR1 MNHEY and CDR2 SVGAGI. Losses at the gene ends were 6 bases for V and 3 bases for J; bases not matched to a gene: 5. CDR3 size: 13 residues. The CDR3 protein is CASRLGGDYEQYF. In nucleotides, the CDR3 is TGTGCCAGCAGGCTAGGGGGCGACTACGAGCAGTACTTC.

This chain uses TRBV4-1 with TRBJ2-2; D is perhaps TRBD2 (6 bases). Deletions cut 8 bases from V and 9 bases from J, with 13 bases between. The CDR3 covers 12 residues. Looked up from germline, CDR1 is MGHRA and CDR2 is YSYEKL. Here the CDR3 reads CASGGISRELFF. The CDR3 DNA reads TGCGCCAGCGGAGGGATTTCCCGGGAGCTGTTTTTT.

This rearrangement joins TRBV30 to TRBJ2-1, with 16 positions matching TRBD2. The CDR3 runs 16 residues. Unmatched junction bases numbered 4, after V lost 5 bases and J lost 3 bases. The germline CDR1 and CDR2 sequences are GTSNPN and SVGIG (reference sequence). CDR3 sequence: CAWGTSGRAGYNEQFF. The CDR3 DNA reads TGTGCCTGGGGGACTAGCGGGAGGGCGGGCTACAATGAGCAGTTCTTC.

The V gene is TRBV4-1, the J gene TRBJ2-5, with TRBD1 as a possible D gene (6 bases). Per the germline V gene, CDR1 is MGHRA and CDR2 is YSYEKL. V lost 4 bases and J 4 bases, leaving 16 bases between the germline ends. The CDR3 has 15 residues. CDR3 in DNA: TGCGCCAGCAGCCGAGGGGGTCGGACCGGAGAGACCCAGTACTTC. This translates into CASSRGGRTGETQYF.

The gene calls are TRBV7-8 and TRBJ2-7, with a weak D call TRBD1 (5 bases). V lost 3 bases to trimming and J lost 0 bases, with 15 bases between them. The CDR3 is made up of 16 amino acids. Looked up from germline, CDR1 is SGHVS and CDR2 is FQNEAQ. The DNA for the CDR3 is TGTGCCAGCAGCTTCACTGCCTTCGACAGCTCCTACGAGCAGTACTTC. This codes for CASSFTAFDSSYEQYF. The full variable domain, rest sourced from reference TRBV7-8 and TRBJ2-7, is GAGVSQSPRYKVAKRGQDVALRCDPISGHVSLFWYQQALGQGPEFLTYFQNEAQLDKSGLPSDRFFAERPEGSVSTLKIQRTQQEDSAVYLCASSFTAFDSSYEQYFGPGTRLTVT.

This clone was detected a few times. V gene TRBV15 combines with J gene TRBJ1-4; TRBD1 matches 10 bases. J was trimmed by 10 bases and V by 2 bases; bases with no gene match: 10. Germline V gives CDR1 LNHNV, CDR2 YYDKDF (reference sequence). This CDR3 has 16 residues. CDR3 nucleotides: TGTGCCACCAGCAGACCGGGACAGGGGAGTTTTGTAAAACTGTTTTTT. As protein: CATSRPGQGSFVKLFF.

The chain uses TRBV5-4 and TRBJ2-5, with 8 bases matching TRBD1. The CDR3 has 15 amino acids. The V and J ends lost 4 bases and 0 bases, in that order; junction bases with no gene match: 5. Looked up from germline, CDR1 is SGHNT and CDR2 is YYREEE (reference sequence). The CDR3 coding sequence is TGTGCCAGCAGCACTCGGACAGGGAACCAAGAGACCCAGTACTTC. The encoded protein is CASSTRTGNQETQYF. Full variable domain (missing parts from reference TRBV5-4 and TRBJ2-5): ETGVTQSPTHLIKTRGQQVTLRCSSQSGHNTVSWYQQALGQGPQFIFQYYREEENGRGNFPPRFSGLQFPNYSSELNVNALELDDSALYLCASSTRTGNQETQYFGPGTRLLVL.